These T cell receptor beta chains were read from a single sample in a study of cytomegalovirus exposure and HLA in healthy donors. Measured with immunoSEQ multiplex PCR; TCRdb has only the in-frame clones, and not every one. The sample consists of around 140,000 clones, about 9.2% of them appearing once. Material for sequencing was PBMCs. The receptors shown here come from a woman in her 40s in good health and CMV-seropositive. Both conserved end residues are part of each CDR3. D genes are given only for firm matches. Only some rows state a clone size, as once, few, many or a class for expanded clones.

j_call	clone_size	d_call	v_call	cdr3_aa	cdr3_nt
TRBJ2-7	few	TRBD1	TRBV6-7	CASSYPTGGSYEQYF	TGTGCCAGCAGTTACCCGACAGGGGGGTCCTACGAGCAGTACTTC
TRBJ1-1	.	.	TRBV29-1	CSVERGEAFF	TGCAGCGTTGAGAGGGGGGAAGCTTTCTTT
TRBJ1-1	.	.	TRBV5-1	CASSPDSGGTEALF	TGCGCCAGCAGCCCGGACAGCGGGGGCACTGAAGCTCTCTTT
TRBJ1-4	.	TRBD1	TRBV4-1	CASSQLRTGVGEKLFF	TGCGCCAGCAGCCAACTACGGACAGGGGTTGGGGAAAAACTGTTTTTT
TRBJ2-5	.	TRBD2	TRBV4-2	CASSQSWAGGGETQYF	TGTGCCAGCAGCCAGTCGTGGGCGGGGGGCGGAGAGACCCAGTACTTC
TRBJ2-2	few	.	TRBV2	CASSVRGDYTGELFF	TGTGCCAGCAGTGTCCGCGGGGACTACACCGGGGAGCTGTTTTTT
TRBJ2-3	few	.	TRBV20-1	CSAGRPDTQYF	TGCAGTGCTGGCAGGCCAGATACGCAGTATTTT
TRBJ1-5	few	.	TRBV2	CASKEGGNQPQHF	TGTGCCAGCAAAGAGGGAGGCAATCAGCCCCAGCATTTT
TRBJ2-1	.	TRBD1	TRBV7-8	CASSLGLVGGDEQFF	TGTGCCAGCAGCTTAGGGTTGGTAGGGGGCGATGAGCAGTTCTTC
TRBJ1-2	.	TRBD1	TRBV7-2	CASSLPRTGGTNYGYTF	TGTGCCAGCAGCTTACCTCGGACAGGGGGCACAAACTATGGCTACACCTTC
TRBJ2-5	few	.	TRBV5-6	CASSREQQETQYF	TGTGCCAGCAGCCGGGAACAGCAAGAGACCCAGTACTTC
TRBJ2-3	few	TRBD2	TRBV6-8	CASSTNLAGTPYSTDTQYF	TGTGCCAGCAGTACCAACCTAGCGGGGACTCCTTATAGCACAGATACGCAGTATTTT
TRBJ1-1	few	.	TRBV9	CASSVAVGGGTEAFF	TGTGCCAGCAGCGTAGCTGTGGGGGGGGGCACTGAAGCTTTCTTT
TRBJ2-1	.	.	TRBV9	CASSSRGDYNEQFF	TGTGCCAGCAGCTCTAGGGGCGACTACAATGAGCAGTTCTTC
TRBJ1-1	few	TRBD1	TRBV5-6	CASSFRTGTDNTEAFF	TGTGCCAGCAGCTTCCGGACCGGGACAGACAACACTGAAGCTTTCTTT
TRBJ1-1	.	TRBD1	TRBV28	CASIRGPTEAFF	TGTGCCAGCATCAGGGGGCCCACTGAAGCTTTCTTT